This T cell receptor beta chain was sequenced for a study of response to subunit inactivated influenza vaccine. The CDR3 totals 15 residues. Germline CDR1 and CDR2: SGDLS and YYNGEE. Trimming stripped 4 bases from V and 0 bases from J, with 13 bases between. TCRdb re-derived calls from the RT-PCR reads in MiXCR, one entry per CDR3 protein. The profile shows about 570,000 distinct CDR3 sequences, 10% to 15% of them singletons. The chain recombines TRBV9 with TRBJ1-2; tentative D call: TRBD1 (6 bases). This receptor was obtained from a man aged 45-60 years who received an inactivated influenza vaccine. Material: PBMCs from blood, obtained on the day of vaccination. The CDR3, as DNA: TGTGCCAGCAGCCCTCAGGGGAGAGCTAACTATGGCTACACCTTC. Translated: CASSPQGRANYGYTF.